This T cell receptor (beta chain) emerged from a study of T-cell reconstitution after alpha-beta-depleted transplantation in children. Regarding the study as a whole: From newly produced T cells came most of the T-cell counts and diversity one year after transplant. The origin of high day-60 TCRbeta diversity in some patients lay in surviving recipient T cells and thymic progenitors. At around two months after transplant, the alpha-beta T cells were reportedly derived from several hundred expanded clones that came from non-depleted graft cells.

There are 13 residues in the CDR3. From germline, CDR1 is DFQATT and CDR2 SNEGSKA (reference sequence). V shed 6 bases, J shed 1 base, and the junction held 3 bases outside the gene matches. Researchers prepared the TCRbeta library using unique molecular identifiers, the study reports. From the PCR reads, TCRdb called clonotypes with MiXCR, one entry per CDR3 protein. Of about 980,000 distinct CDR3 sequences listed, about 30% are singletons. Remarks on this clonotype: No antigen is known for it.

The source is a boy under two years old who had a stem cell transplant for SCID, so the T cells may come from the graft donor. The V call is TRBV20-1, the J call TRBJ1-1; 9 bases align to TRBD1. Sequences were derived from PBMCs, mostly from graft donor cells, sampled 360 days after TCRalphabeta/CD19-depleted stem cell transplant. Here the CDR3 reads CSAPDRGNTEAFF. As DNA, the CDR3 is TGCAGTGCGCCGGACAGGGGGAACACTGAAGCTTTCTTT.